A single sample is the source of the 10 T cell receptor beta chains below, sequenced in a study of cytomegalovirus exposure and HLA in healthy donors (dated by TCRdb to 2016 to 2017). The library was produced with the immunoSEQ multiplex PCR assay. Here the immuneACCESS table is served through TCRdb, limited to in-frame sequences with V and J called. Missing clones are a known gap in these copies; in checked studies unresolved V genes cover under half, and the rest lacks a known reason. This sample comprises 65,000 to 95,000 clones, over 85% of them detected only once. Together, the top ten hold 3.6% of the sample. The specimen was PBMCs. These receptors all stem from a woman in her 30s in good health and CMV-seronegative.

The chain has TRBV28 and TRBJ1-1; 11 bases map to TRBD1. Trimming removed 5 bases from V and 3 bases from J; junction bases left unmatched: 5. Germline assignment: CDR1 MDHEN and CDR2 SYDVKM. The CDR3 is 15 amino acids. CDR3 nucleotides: TGTGCCAGCAGTATAGGGGGACAGGGGGACACTGAAGCTTTCTTT. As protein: CASSIGGQGDTEAFF.

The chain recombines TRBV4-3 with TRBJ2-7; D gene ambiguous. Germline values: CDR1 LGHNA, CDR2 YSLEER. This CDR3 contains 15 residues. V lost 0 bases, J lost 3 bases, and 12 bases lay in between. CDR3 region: CASSQDRSLVYEQYF. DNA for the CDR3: TGCGCCAGCAGCCAAGATCGCAGTCTTGTCTACGAGCAGTACTTC.

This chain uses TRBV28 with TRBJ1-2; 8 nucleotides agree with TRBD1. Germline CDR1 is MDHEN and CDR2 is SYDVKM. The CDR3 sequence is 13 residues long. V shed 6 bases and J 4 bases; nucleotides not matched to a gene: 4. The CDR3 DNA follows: TGTGCCAGCAGGGACAGGGCCTTCTATGGCTACACCTTC. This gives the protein CASRDRAFYGYTF.

In DNA form, the CDR3 reads TGTGCCAGTCGCAGTGATTCCTATAATTCACCCCTCCACTTT. It translates to CASRSDSYNSPLHF. V usage is TRBV19 and J usage is TRBJ1-6; D gene unclear. The germline gives CDR1 LNHDA, CDR2 SQIVND (reference sequence). V was trimmed by 8 bases and J by 1 base, leaving 9 bases between them. The CDR3 extends over 14 amino acids.

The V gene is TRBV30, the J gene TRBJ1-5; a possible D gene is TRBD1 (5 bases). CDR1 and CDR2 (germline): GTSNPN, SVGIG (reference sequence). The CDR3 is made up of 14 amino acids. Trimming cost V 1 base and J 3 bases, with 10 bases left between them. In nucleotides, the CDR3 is TGTGCCTGGAGTGCGGGGACTTACAATCAGCCCCAGCATTTT. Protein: CAWSAGTYNQPQHF.

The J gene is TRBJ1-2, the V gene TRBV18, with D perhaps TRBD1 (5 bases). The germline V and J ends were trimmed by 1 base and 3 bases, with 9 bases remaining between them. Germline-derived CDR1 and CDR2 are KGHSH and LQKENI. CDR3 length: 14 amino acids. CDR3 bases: TGTGCCAGCTCACCACGGAGGGGAGACTATGGCTACACCTTC. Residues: CASSPRRGDYGYTF.

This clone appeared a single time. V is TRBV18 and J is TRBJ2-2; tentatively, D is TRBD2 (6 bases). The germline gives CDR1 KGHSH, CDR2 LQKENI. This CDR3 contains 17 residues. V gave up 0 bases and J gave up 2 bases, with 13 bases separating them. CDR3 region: CASSPPVGGANTGELFF. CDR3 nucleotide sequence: TGTGCCAGCTCACCACCTGTTGGCGGGGCAAACACCGGGGAGCTGTTTTTT.

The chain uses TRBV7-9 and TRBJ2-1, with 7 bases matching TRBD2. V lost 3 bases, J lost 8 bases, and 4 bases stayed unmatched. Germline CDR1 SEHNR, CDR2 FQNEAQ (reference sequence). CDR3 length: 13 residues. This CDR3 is CASSFSSGHEQFF. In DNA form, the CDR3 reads TGTGCCAGCAGCTTTTCTAGCGGCCATGAGCAGTTCTTC. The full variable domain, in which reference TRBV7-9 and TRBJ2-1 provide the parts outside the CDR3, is DTGVSQNPRHKITKRGQNVTFRCDPISEHNRLYWYRQTLGQGPEFLTYFQNEAQLEKSRLLSDRFSAERPKGSFSTLEIQRTEQGDSAMYLCASSFSSGHEQFFGPGTRLTVL.

CDR3 residues: CASSLDGTGGLGYTF. The CDR3 bases are TGTGCCAGCAGCTTAGATGGGACAGGGGGTCTTGGCTACACCTTC. The J gene is TRBJ1-2, the V gene TRBV7-2, with TRBD1 identical over 11 bases. Germline lookup yields CDR1 SGHTA and CDR2 FQGNSA. The CDR3 contains 15 residues. Losses at the gene ends were 1 base for V and 7 bases for J; bases not matched to a gene: 5.

The CDR3 nucleotides are TGTGCCAGCAGCTTGGTTGCGGGGTCGGACGCTGAAGCTTTCTTT. Translating it yields CASSLVAGSDAEAFF. J is TRBJ1-1 and V is TRBV5-5; D is uncertain. V lost 0 bases and J lost 6, with 15 bases in between. Per germline, CDR1 SGHKS and CDR2 YYEKEE (reference sequence). The CDR3 loop spans 15 amino acids.